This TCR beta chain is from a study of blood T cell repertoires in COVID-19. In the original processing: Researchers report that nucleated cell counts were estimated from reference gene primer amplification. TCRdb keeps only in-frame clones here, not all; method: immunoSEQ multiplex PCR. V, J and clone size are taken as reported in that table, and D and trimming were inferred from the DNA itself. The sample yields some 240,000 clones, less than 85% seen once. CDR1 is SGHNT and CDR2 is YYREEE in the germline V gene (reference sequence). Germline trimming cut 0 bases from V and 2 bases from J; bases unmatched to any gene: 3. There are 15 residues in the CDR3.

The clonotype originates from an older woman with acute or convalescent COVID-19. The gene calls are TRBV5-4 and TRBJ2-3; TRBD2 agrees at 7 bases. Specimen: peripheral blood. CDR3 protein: CASSLGGTTTDTQYF. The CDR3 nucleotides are TGTGCCAGCAGCTTGGGCGGGACTACCACAGATACGCAGTATTTT.